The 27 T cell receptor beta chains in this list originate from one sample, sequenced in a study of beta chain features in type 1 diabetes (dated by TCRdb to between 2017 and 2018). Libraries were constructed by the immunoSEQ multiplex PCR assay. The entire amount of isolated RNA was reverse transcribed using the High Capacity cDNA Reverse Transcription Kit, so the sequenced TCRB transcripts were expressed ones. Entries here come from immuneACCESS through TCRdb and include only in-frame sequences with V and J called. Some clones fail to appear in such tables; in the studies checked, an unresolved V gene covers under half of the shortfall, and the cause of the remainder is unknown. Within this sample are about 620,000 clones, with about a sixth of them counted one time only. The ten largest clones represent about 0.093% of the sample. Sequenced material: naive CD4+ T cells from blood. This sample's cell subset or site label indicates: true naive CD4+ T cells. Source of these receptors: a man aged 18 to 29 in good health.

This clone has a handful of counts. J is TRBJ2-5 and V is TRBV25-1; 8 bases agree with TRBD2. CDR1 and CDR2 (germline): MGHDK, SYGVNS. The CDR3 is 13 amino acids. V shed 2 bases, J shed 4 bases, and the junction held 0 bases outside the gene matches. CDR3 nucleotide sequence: TGTGCCAGCAGTGAAAGCGGGAGAGAGACCCAGTACTTC. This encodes CASSESGRETQYF.

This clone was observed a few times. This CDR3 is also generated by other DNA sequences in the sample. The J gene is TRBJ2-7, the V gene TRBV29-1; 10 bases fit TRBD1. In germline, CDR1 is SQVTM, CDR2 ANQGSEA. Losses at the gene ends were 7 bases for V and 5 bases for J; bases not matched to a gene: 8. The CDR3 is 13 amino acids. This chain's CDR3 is CSAQGDRGNEQYF. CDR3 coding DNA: TGCAGCGCTCAGGGGGACAGGGGCAACGAGCAGTACTTC.

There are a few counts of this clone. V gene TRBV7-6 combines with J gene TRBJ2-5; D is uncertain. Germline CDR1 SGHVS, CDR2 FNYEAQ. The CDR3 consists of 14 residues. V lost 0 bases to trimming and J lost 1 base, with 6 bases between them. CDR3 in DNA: TGTGCCAGCAGCTTAGCCCGTTTCCAAGAGACCCAGTACTTC. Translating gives CASSLARFQETQYF.

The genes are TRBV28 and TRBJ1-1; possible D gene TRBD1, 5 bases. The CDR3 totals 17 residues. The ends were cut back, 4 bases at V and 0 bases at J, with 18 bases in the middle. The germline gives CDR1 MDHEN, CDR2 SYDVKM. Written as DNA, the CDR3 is TGTGCCAGCAGTTATCTCCCTCGTGGGACCCTGAACACTGAAGCTTTCTTT. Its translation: CASSYLPRGTLNTEAFF.

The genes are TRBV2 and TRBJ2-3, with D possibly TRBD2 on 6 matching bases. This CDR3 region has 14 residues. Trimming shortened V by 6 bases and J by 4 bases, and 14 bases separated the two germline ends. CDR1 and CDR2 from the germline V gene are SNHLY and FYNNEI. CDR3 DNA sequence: TGTGCCAGCAGGGGACTGGGAGTTGCAGATACGCAGTATTTT. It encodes CASRGLGVADTQYF. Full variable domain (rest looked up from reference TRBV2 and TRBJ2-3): EPEVTQTPSHQVTQMGQEVILRCVPISNHLYFYWYRQILGQKVEFLVSFYNNEISEKSEIFDDQFSVERPDGSNFTLKIRSTKLEDSAMYFCASRGLGVADTQYFGPGTRLTVL.

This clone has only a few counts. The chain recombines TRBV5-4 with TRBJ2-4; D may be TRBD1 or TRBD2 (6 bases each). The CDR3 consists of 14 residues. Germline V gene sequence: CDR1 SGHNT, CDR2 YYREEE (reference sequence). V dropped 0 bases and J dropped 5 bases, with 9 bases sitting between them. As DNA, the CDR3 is TGTGCCAGCAGCTTGGCGGGGGCGGAAAACATTCAGTACTTC. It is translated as CASSLAGAENIQYF.

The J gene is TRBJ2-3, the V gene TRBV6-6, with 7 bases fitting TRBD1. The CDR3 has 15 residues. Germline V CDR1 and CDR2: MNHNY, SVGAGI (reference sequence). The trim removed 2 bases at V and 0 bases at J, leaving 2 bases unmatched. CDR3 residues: CASSYRGQSTDTQYF. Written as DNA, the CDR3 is TGTGCCAGCAGTTACAGGGGACAGAGCACAGATACGCAGTATTTT.

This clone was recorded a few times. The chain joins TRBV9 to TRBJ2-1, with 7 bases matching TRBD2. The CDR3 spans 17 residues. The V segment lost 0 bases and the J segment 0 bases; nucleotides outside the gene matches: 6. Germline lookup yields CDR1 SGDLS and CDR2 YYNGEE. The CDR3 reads CASSVVSGSSSYNEQFF. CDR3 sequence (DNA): TGTGCCAGCAGCGTAGTTAGCGGGTCTAGCTCCTACAATGAGCAGTTCTTC.

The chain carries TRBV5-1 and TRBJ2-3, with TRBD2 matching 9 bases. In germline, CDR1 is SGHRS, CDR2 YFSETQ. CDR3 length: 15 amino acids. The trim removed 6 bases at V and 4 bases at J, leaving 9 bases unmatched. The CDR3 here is CASNTLAGKSDTQYF. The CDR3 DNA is TGCGCCAGCAATACCCTAGCGGGGAAATCAGATACGCAGTATTTT.

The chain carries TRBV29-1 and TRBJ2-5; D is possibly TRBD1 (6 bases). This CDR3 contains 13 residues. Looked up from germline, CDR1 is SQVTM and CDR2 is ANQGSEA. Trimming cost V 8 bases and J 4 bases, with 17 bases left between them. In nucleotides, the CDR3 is TGCAGCATGGGGGCGCAGGGCCCAGAGACCCAGTACTTC. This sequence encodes CSMGAQGPETQYF.

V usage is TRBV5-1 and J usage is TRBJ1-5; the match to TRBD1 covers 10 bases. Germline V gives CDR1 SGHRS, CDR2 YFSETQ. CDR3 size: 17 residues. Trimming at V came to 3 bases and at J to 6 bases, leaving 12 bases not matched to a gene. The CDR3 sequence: CASSSNLLGTGVQPQHF. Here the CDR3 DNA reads TGCGCCAGCAGCTCCAACCTCCTCGGGACAGGGGTTCAGCCCCAGCATTTT.

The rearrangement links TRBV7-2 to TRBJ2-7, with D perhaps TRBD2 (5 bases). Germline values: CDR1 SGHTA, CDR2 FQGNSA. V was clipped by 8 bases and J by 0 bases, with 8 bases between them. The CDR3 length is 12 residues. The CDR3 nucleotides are TGTGCCAGCGGGAGCAGCTCCTACGAGCAGTACTTC. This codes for CASGSSSYEQYF.

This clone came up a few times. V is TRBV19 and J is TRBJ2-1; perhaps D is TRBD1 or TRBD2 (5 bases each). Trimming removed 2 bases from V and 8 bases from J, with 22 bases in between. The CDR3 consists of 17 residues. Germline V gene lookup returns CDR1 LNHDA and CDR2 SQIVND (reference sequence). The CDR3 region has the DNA TGTGCCAGTAGTATAAAGGGGACCTGGGCCCCTGTGGATGAGCAGTTCTTC. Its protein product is CASSIKGTWAPVDEQFF.

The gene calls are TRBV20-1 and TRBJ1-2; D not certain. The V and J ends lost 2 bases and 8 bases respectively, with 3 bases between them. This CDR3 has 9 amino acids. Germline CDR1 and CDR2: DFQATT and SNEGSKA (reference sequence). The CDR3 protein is CSARKGYTF. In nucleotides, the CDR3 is TGCAGTGCTAGAAAAGGCTACACCTTC.

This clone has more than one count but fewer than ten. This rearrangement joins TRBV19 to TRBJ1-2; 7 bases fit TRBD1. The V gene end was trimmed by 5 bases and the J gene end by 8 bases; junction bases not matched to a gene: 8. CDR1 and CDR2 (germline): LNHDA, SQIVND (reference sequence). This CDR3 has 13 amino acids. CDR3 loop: CASSGTVPSGYTF. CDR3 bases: TGTGCCAGTAGTGGGACAGTGCCTTCGGGCTACACCTTC.

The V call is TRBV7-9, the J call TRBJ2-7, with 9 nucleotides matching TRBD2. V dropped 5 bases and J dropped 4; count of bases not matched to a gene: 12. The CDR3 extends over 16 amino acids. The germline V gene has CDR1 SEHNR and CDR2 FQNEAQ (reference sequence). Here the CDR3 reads CASSPFGAGGRYEQYF. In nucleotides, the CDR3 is TGTGCCAGCAGCCCCTTCGGGGCGGGAGGGAGGTACGAGCAGTACTTC. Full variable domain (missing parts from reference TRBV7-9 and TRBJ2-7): DTGVSQNPRHKITKRGQNVTFRCDPISEHNRLYWYRQTLGQGPEFLTYFQNEAQLEKSRLLSDRFSAERPKGSFSTLEIQRTEQGDSAMYLCASSPFGAGGRYEQYFGPGTRLTVT.

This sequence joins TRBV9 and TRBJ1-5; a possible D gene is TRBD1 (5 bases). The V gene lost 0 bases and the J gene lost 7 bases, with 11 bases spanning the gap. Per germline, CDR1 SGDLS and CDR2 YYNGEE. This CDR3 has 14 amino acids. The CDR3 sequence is CASSVGGSPQPQHF. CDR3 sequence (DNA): TGTGCCAGCAGCGTAGGGGGCAGCCCACAGCCCCAGCATTTT.

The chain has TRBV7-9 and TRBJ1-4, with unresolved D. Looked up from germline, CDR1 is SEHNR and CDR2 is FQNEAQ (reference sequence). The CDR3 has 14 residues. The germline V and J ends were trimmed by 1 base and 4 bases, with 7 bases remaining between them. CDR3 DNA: TGTGCCAGCAGCTTAGATATCCGTAATGAAAAACTGTTTTTT. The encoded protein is CASSLDIRNEKLFF.

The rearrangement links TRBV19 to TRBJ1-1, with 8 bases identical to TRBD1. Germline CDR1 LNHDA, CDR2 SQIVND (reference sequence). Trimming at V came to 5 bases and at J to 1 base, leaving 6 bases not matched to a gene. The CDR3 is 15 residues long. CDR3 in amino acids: CASSPRTGKNTEAFF. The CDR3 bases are TGTGCCAGTAGTCCCCGGACAGGGAAGAACACTGAAGCTTTCTTT. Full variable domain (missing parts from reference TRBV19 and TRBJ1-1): DGGITQSPKYLFRKEGQNVTLSCEQNLNHDAMYWYRQDPGQGLRLIYYSQIVNDFQKGDIAEGYSVSREKKESFPLTVTSAQKNPTAFYLCASSPRTGKNTEAFFGQGTRLTVV.

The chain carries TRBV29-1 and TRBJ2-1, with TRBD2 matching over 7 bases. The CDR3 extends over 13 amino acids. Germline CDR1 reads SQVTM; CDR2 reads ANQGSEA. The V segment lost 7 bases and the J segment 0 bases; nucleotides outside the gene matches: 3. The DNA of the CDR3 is TGCAGCGGAGCGGGGCGCTCCTACAATGAGCAGTTCTTC. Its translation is CSGAGRSYNEQFF.

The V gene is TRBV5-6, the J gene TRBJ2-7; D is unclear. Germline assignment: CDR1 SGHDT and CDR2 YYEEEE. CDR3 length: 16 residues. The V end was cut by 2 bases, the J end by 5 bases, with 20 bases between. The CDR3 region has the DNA TGTGCCAGCAGCTTTGGCCCATCGAATATGTTGGACGAGCAGTACTTC. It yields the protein CASSFGPSNMLDEQYF.

The CDR3 nucleotides read TGTGCCAGCAGCTTAGCCGGGACAGGGAACAATGAGCAGTTCTTC. Protein: CASSLAGTGNNEQFF. The rearrangement uses TRBV7-9 and TRBJ2-1; 9 bases are shared with TRBD1. CDR3 length equals 15 residues. Germline assignment: CDR1 SEHNR and CDR2 FQNEAQ (reference sequence). V shed 0 bases, J shed 5 bases, and the junction held 2 bases outside the gene matches.

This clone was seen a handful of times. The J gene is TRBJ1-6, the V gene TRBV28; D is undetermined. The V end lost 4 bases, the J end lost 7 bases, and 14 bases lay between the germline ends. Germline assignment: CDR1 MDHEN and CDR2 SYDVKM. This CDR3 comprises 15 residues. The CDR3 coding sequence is TGTGCCAGCAGTTCGACCGGCCCTCGAAATTCACCCCTCCACTTT. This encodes CASSSTGPRNSPLHF.

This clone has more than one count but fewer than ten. This chain's CDR3 is CASSGRGGRADTQYF. The CDR3 DNA sequence: TGCGCCAGCAGCGGTCGGGGGGGCCGGGCGGATACGCAGTATTTT. The chain has TRBV4-3 and TRBJ2-3; 8 bases agree with TRBD2. Germline V gives CDR1 LGHNA, CDR2 YSLEER. Unmatched junction bases numbered 10, after V lost 5 bases and J lost 6 bases. This CDR3 has 15 amino acids.

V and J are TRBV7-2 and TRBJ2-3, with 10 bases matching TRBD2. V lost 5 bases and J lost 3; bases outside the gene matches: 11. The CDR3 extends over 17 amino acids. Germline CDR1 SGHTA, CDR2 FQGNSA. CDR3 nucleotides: TGTGCCAGCAGCCCTTCGGGGGGGACTAGCGCAACAGATACGCAGTATTTT. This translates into CASSPSGGTSATDTQYF.

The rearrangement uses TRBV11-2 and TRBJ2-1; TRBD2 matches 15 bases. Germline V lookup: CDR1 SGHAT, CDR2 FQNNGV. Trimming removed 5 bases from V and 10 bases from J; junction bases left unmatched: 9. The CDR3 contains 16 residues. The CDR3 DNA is TGTGCCAGCAGCCCTAGGACTAGCGGGAGGGCCAGGGAGCAGTTCTTC. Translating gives CASSPRTSGRAREQFF. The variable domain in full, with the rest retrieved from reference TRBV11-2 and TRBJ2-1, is EAGVAQSPRYKIIEKRQSVAFWCNPISGHATLYWYQQILGQGPKLLIQFQNNGVVDDSQLPKDRFSAERLKGVDSTLKIQPAKLEDSAVYLCASSPRTSGRAREQFFGPGTRLTVL.

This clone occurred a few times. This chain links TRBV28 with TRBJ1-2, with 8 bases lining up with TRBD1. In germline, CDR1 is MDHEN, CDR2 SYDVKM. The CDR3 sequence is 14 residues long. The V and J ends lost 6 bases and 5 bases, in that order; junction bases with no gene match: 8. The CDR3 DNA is TGTGCCAGCAGGAGGGGACAGGAACCTTATGGCTACACCTTC. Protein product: CASRRGQEPYGYTF.